The rows below give T cell receptor beta chains drawn from one sample of a study of graft-versus-host responses after intestinal transplantation. These receptors' targets are unknown. Profiling relied on immunoSEQ multiplex PCR, and the TCRdb table lists in-frame clones only, not all of them. Here the sample spans around 78,000 clones, around 86% being singletons. The source material was unstimulated CD8+ T cells sorted from spleen or lymph node cells, sampled before transplant. These receptors were collected from a human donor who was the organ donor for an intestinal transplant. Each CDR3 is given with its conserved first and last residue. The order of the fields is clone size, D gene, V gene, J gene, CDR3 DNA, CDR3 protein. A D gene is named only where the DNA matches it firmly. A clone size is listed for some rows: how often the clone was seen (once, few, many), or a class if it is expanded.

NA	TRBD2	TRBV5-4	TRBJ2-3	TGTGCCAGCAGCTCGGGGGGTACTAGCACAGATACGCAGTATTTT	CASSSGGTSTDTQYF
NA	TRBD2	TRBV28	TRBJ2-1	TGTGCCAGCAGTCCCGAGCGGGGGGTCAATGAGCAGTTCTTC	CASSPERGVNEQFF
NA	TRBD1	TRBV15	TRBJ1-3	TGTGCCACCAGCAGTGACAGGGGGCCTGGAAACACCATATATTTT	CATSSDRGPGNTIYF
few	NA	TRBV10-3	TRBJ1-1	TGTGCCATCAGTGAGTCGGGGGGTGGCACTGAAGCTTTCTTT	CAISESGGGTEAFF
NA	TRBD1	TRBV9	TRBJ2-3	TGTGCCAGCAGCGACAGGGGGGTTACAGATACGCAGTATTTT	CASSDRGVTDTQYF
NA	NA	TRBV6-6	TRBJ2-2	TGTGCCAGCAGTTACTTGGCGTACACCGGGGAGCTGTTTTTT	CASSYLAYTGELFF
NA	NA	TRBV6-6	TRBJ2-7	TGTGCCAGCGCAGGACAAAACTACGAGCAGTACTTC	CASAGQNYEQYF
NA	NA	TRBV15	TRBJ1-2	TGTGCCACCAGCAGACACAAACAGGGTTGGAACTATGGCTACACCTTC	CATSRHKQGWNYGYTF
NA	TRBD2	TRBV5-4	TRBJ2-1	TGTGCCAGCAGTTCCGGGGGGAATGAGCAGTTCTTC	CASSSGGNEQFF
NA	NA	TRBV27	TRBJ2-7	TGTGCCAGCAGCCCGCCGGGGCAAAACTACGAGCAGTACTTC	CASSPPGQNYEQYF
NA	NA	TRBV7-9	TRBJ2-1	TGTGCCAGCAGCCTAACTTACAATGAGCAGTTCTTC	CASSLTYNEQFF
NA	NA	TRBV28	TRBJ1-1	TGTGCCAGCAGTCTCCGACAGCGTCCGTATACTGAAGCTTTCTTT	CASSLRQRPYTEAFF
NA	TRBD1	TRBV7-9	TRBJ2-7	TGTGCCAGCAGCTCCGGGACAGGGACGGTAGGGTACGAGCAGTACTTC	CASSSGTGTVGYEQYF
NA	NA	TRBV30	TRBJ1-5	TGTGCCTGGAGCCCCGGGGGGCACAGCCTAAATCAGCCCCAGCATTTT	CAWSPGGHSLNQPQHF
NA	NA	TRBV28	TRBJ1-1	TGTGGGGCCGGGAACACTGAAGCTTTCTTT	CGAGNTEAFF
once	NA	TRBV19	TRBJ2-5	TGTGCCAGTAGTATAGATTGGTCCGGAGAGACCCAGTACTTC	CASSIDWSGETQYF
NA	NA	TRBV21-1	TRBJ2-2	TGTGCCAGCAGCACGGTCGGGGGGGAGGTCGGGGAGCTGTTTTTT	CASSTVGGEVGELFF
NA	TRBD2	TRBV10-3	TRBJ2-3	TGTGCCATCAGTGAGTCGCGGGGGGAGTTCACAGATACGCAGTATTTT	CAISESRGEFTDTQYF
NA	NA	TRBV6-1	TRBJ1-1	TGTGCCAGCCGGGATGCTGAAGCTTTCTTT	CASRDAEAFF
NA	NA	TRBV2	TRBJ1-2	TGTGCCAGCAGTGAAGCGTCCGGGCAGATCAATAACTATGGCTACACCTTC	CASSEASGQINNYGYTF
NA	NA	TRBV5-6	TRBJ1-2	TGTGCCAGCAGCCGGGGGACGCCGATCATGGATGGCTACACCTTC	CASSRGTPIMDGYTF
few	TRBD2	TRBV4-1	TRBJ2-3	TGCGCCAGCAGCCAAGACCCAGACGGGGGGGATACGCAGTATTTT	CASSQDPDGGDTQYF
NA	NA	TRBV29-1	TRBJ2-1	TGCAGCGTCCCCTGGGGTGAGCAGTTCTTC	CSVPWGEQFF
NA	NA	TRBV5-6	TRBJ2-7	TGTGCCAGCAGCGATGCCAATGCACCCTACGAGCAGTACTTC	CASSDANAPYEQYF
NA	NA	TRBV4-1	TRBJ2-1	TGCGCCAGCAGCCAAGAAGGACTCGCAAAGTTCTTC	CASSQEGLAKFF
NA	NA	TRBV15	TRBJ1-4	TGTGCCACCAGCACCGGACCTCGCGGTAATGAAAAACTGTTTTTT	CATSTGPRGNEKLFF
NA	NA	TRBV15	TRBJ2-1	TGTGCCACCAGCAGGGGACGGAGCTCCTACAATGAGCAGTTCTTC	CATSRGRSSYNEQFF
NA	NA	TRBV5-6	TRBJ1-1	TGTGCCAGCAGGGCTCTTTTTTTACAGAACACTGAAGCTTTCTTT	CASRALFLQNTEAFF
NA	NA	TRBV9	TRBJ1-2	TGTGCCAGCAGCGTAGTCAGCTCTGGGGGCTACACCTTC	CASSVVSSGGYTF
NA	NA	TRBV5-1	TRBJ1-3	TGCGCCAGCAGCTTTGCTCCGGGGCTCAGGGGAGGAAACACCATATATTTT	CASSFAPGLRGGNTIYF
NA	NA	TRBV9	TRBJ2-1	TGTGCCAGCAGCCCACAGGTTAATGAGCAGTTCTTC	CASSPQVNEQFF
once	TRBD1	TRBV10-2	TRBJ1-2	TGCGCCAGCAGTGACCCAGGGGGCGCCAACTATGGCTACACCTTC	CASSDPGGANYGYTF
NA	NA	TRBV6-1	TRBJ2-7	TGTGCCAGCAGTGACACAGGGACCTACGAGCAGTACTTC	CASSDTGTYEQYF
NA	NA	TRBV9	TRBJ2-3	TGTGCCAGCAGCCCCTATCGATCACAGGCGGCAGATACGCAGTATTTT	CASSPYRSQAADTQYF
once	NA	TRBV5-6	TRBJ1-6	TGTGCCAGCAGCTTTGGTGGCGCCTATAATTCACCCCTCCACTTT	CASSFGGAYNSPLHF
once	TRBD1	TRBV9	TRBJ2-1	TGTGCCAGCAGCGCTCCGGGACAGGGCTACAATGAGCAGTTCTTC	CASSAPGQGYNEQFF
once	NA	TRBV2	TRBJ1-4	TGTGCCAGCAGCGGGACCGGGACCCCAAATGAAAAACTGTTTTTT	CASSGTGTPNEKLFF
NA	TRBD1	TRBV5-4	TRBJ1-1	TGTGCCAGCAGCAGCCCAGACAGGGAGAACACTGAAGCTTTCTTT	CASSSPDRENTEAFF
NA	TRBD1	TRBV27	TRBJ1-6	TGTGCCAGCAGTCCCGGGACAGCGAGCTCCTATAATTCACCCCTCCACTTT	CASSPGTASSYNSPLHF
NA	NA	TRBV19	TRBJ2-5	TGTGCCAGTAGTACACCGGGACATAAAGAGACCCAGTACTTC	CASSTPGHKETQYF
once	NA	TRBV6-1	TRBJ1-1	TGTGCCAGCGTTCAGATGCCGAACACTGAAGCTTTCTTT	CASVQMPNTEAFF
NA	NA	TRBV5-1	TRBJ2-2	TGCGCCAGCAGCTTGGAAGAAAGGGTATTGGTCACCGGGGAGCTGTTTTTT	CASSLEERVLVTGELFF
NA	NA	TRBV6-5	TRBJ1-4	TGTGCCAGCAGTTATGAAGCTAATGAAAAACTGTTTTTT	CASSYEANEKLFF
NA	NA	TRBV5-6	TRBJ1-3	TGTGCCAGCAGCTTCCCGGGGGGCCGGCCAAACACCATATATTTT	CASSFPGGRPNTIYF
NA	NA	TRBV27	TRBJ1-5	TGTGCCAGCAGTTTGGTGGGGATGGGCAGAGCCTCGGGTGAACCCCAGCATTTT	CASSLVGMGRASGEPQHF
NA	NA	TRBV7-6	TRBJ2-7	TGTGCCAGCAGCTCATCCGGGGGGCCCTACGAGCAGTACTTC	CASSSSGGPYEQYF
NA	NA	TRBV28	TRBJ2-3	TGTGCCAGCAGAATACCAGGGGGCACAGATACGCAGTATTTT	CASRIPGGTDTQYF
few	NA	TRBV15	TRBJ2-3	TGTGCCACCAGCAGAAACAGGGTCCCTCGGTTAGCAGATACGCAGTATTTT	CATSRNRVPRLADTQYF
NA	NA	TRBV27	TRBJ2-1	TGTGCCAGCAGTTTATCGATGGGGAATGAGCAGTTCTTC	CASSLSMGNEQFF
once	NA	TRBV7-9	TRBJ1-1	TGTGCCAGCAGCCCGCGACAAAACACTGAAGCTTTCTTT	CASSPRQNTEAFF
NA	NA	TRBV5-5	TRBJ1-2	TGTGCCAGCAGCTTGAGGGACCTTGACTATGGCTACACCTTC	CASSLRDLDYGYTF
NA	TRBD2	TRBV4-1	TRBJ2-1	TGCGCCAGCAGTCACTATCCCACTAGCGGGGGGATAGCGAATGAGCAGTTCTTC	CASSHYPTSGGIANEQFF
NA	NA	TRBV29-1	TRBJ1-2	TGCAGCGTTGAAGTAGGGTTTCGCTATGGCTACACCTTC	CSVEVGFRYGYTF
once	TRBD2	TRBV28	TRBJ2-1	TGTGCCAGCAGAACCCCCGGACTAGTCAATGAGCAGTTCTTC	CASRTPGLVNEQFF
NA	TRBD1	TRBV6-5	TRBJ1-5	TGTGCCAGCTGTCCGGGACAGGATTGGGTTCAGCCCCAGCATTTT	CASCPGQDWVQPQHF
NA	TRBD1	TRBV19	TRBJ1-2	TGTGCCAGTAGTATAGCGCGGGACAGGGCTTTAAAGAACTATGGCTACACCTTC	CASSIARDRALKNYGYTF
NA	NA	TRBV5-5	TRBJ2-1	TGTGCCAGCAGCCCCGCGAGGGGCTGGTACAATGAGCAGTTCTTC	CASSPARGWYNEQFF
NA	TRBD2	TRBV9	TRBJ2-3	TGTGCCAGCTCCCCCGGGACTAGCGGGGGCATGACGCCGGGGGCAGATACGCAGTATTTT	CASSPGTSGGMTPGADTQYF
NA	TRBD1	TRBV6-5	TRBJ1-1	TGTGCCACTCGACCGGGACAGCTGATTGAAGCTTTCTTT	CATRPGQLIEAFF